What follows are 6 T cell receptor beta chains derived from one specimen sequenced in a study of a mutant IDH1 vaccine in newly diagnosed glioma (dated by TCRdb to the early 2020s). No antigens are known for them. This specimen's time point label, interpreted: week 47, end of study. A 20-mer mutant IDH1 peptide at 300 micrograms in Montanide made up each vaccine dose, which was injected subcutaneously together with topical imiquimod. The method was the immunoSEQ multiplex PCR assay. Here the immuneACCESS table is served through TCRdb, limited to in-frame sequences with V and J called. Missing clones are a known gap in these copies; in checked studies unresolved V genes cover under half, and the rest lacks a known reason. The sample data list under 45,000 clones, and less than 85% of these were observed just once. The ten largest make up approximately 19% of the sample. The sequencing here drew on PBMCs, taken from a glioma patient whose treatment included an IDH1 peptide vaccine. The receptors were sampled from a man between 18 and 29 years old with glioma. Some clones in this sample may be carry-over from other donors' samples.

V is TRBV5-6 and J is TRBJ1-2, with D possibly being TRBD1 (6 bases). The germline V gene has CDR1 SGHDT and CDR2 YYEEEE. V was clipped by 0 bases and J by 5 bases, with 11 bases between them. The CDR3 spans 14 residues. The CDR3 sequence is CASSLVWTEYGYTF. The CDR3 nucleotides read TGTGCCAGCAGCTTGGTGTGGACAGAATATGGCTACACCTTC.

The gene calls are TRBV30 and TRBJ2-1; 9 nucleotides line up with TRBD2. The trim removed 2 bases at V and 9 bases at J, leaving 5 bases unmatched. CDR1 and CDR2 (germline): GTSNPN, SVGIG (reference sequence). The CDR3 spans 13 residues. The CDR3 spells CAWSFLAGVEQFF. CDR3 nucleotides: TGTGCCTGGAGTTTTTTAGCGGGGGTTGAGCAGTTCTTC.

This chain links TRBV5-1 with TRBJ1-2, with 11 bases fitting TRBD1. Germline V gene data show CDR1 as SGHRS and CDR2 as YFSETQ. The CDR3 length is 15 residues. The ends lost 3 bases at V and 8 bases at J; junction bases unmatched: 9. The CDR3: CASSSGGQGAKGYTF. CDR3 DNA sequence: TGCGCCAGCAGCTCCGGCGGACAGGGGGCGAAGGGCTACACCTTC.

This clone came up once. The chain employs TRBV5-1 and TRBJ2-2; D not resolved. The germline V gene encodes CDR1 SGHRS and CDR2 YFSETQ. The CDR3 totals 15 residues. V was pared by 0 bases and J by 7 bases, with 13 bases between. CDR3 loop: CASSLVPGYIGELFF. Here the CDR3 DNA reads TGCGCCAGCAGCTTGGTCCCAGGCTATATCGGGGAGCTGTTTTTT.

The rearrangement links TRBV4-1 to TRBJ2-1; D ambiguous. Trimming shortened V by 0 bases and J by 10 bases, and 13 bases separated the two germline ends. The CDR3 is 14 residues long. Germline assignment: CDR1 MGHRA and CDR2 YSYEKL. The DNA of the CDR3 is TGCGCCAGCAGCCAAGAGGCGACCGGAATGGAGCAGTTCTTC. Its protein is CASSQEATGMEQFF.

The sample holds one count of this clone. This chain uses TRBV13 with TRBJ1-5, with D unresolved. The V end lost 3 bases, the J end lost 4 bases, and 13 bases lay between the germline ends. The germline gives CDR1 PRHDT, CDR2 FYEKMQ (reference sequence). The CDR3 loop spans 15 amino acids. The DNA for the CDR3 is TGTGCCAGCAGCTTGGGTAGACGCGGGAATCAGCCCCAGCATTTT. Translated, it gives CASSLGRRGNQPQHF.